The 17 T cell receptor beta chains below come from one sample, sequenced in a study of molecular identifiers for immune sequencing clone quantification. TCRdb reprocessed the PCR reads via MiXCR and lists one record per CDR3 protein. The sample lists just under 65,000 distinct CDR3 sequences, less than 20% seen once, with 1.4% to 1.5% in the top ten. Material: naive CD8+ T cells from blood, with Jurkat cell RNA spiked in. The sample's subset: FACS-sorted CD8+CD4-CCR7+CD45RA+ naive T cells. The receptors stem from a human donor in good health. Some libraries in this study had Jurkat cell RNA spiked in.

Ten or more counts support this clonotype. This chain connects TRBV7-2 to TRBJ2-5; the D gene could be TRBD1 or TRBD2 (5 bases each). Germline CDR1 is SGHTA and CDR2 is FQGNSA. The CDR3 consists of 17 residues. Trimming removed 2 bases from V and 3 bases from J, with 19 bases in between. CDR3 coding DNA: TGTGCCAGCAGCTTACTCCGCCGGGGCCCTGTAGAAGAGACCCAGTACTTC. It yields the protein CASSLLRRGPVEETQYF.

Turning to this clonotype: The junction differs from germline at one of its ends, possibly a read error. The chain employs TRBV13 and TRBJ2-1; maybe TRBD2 (6 bases). Germline CDR1 reads PRHDT; CDR2 reads FYEKMQ (reference sequence). This CDR3 spans 13 amino acids. The CDR3 loop reads CASSRDSNNEQSF. CDR3 DNA: TGTGCCAGCTCCCGGGACTCCAACAATGAGCAGTCCTTC.

To note about this clonotype: The conserved phenylalanine or tryptophan is not found at the CDR3 terminus, so this likely reflects a read error. The CDR3 reads CASSIYQGLAGPGFHEQYS. In DNA, the CDR3 is TGTGCCAGCAGTATATACCAGGGACTAGCGGGTCCTGGGTTCCACGAGCAGTACTCC. This chain connects TRBV27 to TRBJ2-7, with 12 bases that match TRBD2. V shed 5 bases and J 5 bases; nucleotides not matched to a gene: 19. Germline V CDR1 and CDR2: MNHEY, SMNVEV (reference sequence). This CDR3 region has 19 residues.

With respect to this clonotype: Being one base from a much bigger clone, this may be a read error. The chain couples TRBV29-1 to TRBJ2-5, with D hard to call. Germline V gene lookup returns CDR1 SQVTM and CDR2 ANQGSEA. The CDR3 covers 15 residues. DNA of the CDR3: TGCAGCGTTGAAGCACCAGAGAACTGGCAAGAGAGCCAGTACTTC. Translation: CSVEAPENWQESQYF.

This clonotype was detected many times. The chain joins TRBV27 to TRBJ1-1; maybe TRBD1 (6 bases). CDR1 and CDR2 (germline): MNHEY, SMNVEV (reference sequence). V was cut by 5 bases and J by 2 bases, with 9 bases left in between. The CDR3 is 13 amino acids. CDR3 loop: CASSPGHNTEAFF. The CDR3 DNA reads as TGTGCCAGCAGTCCGGGACACAACACTGAAGCTTTCTTT.

This clonotype was recorded at least ten times. This rearrangement joins TRBV7-8 to TRBJ1-5; D is ambiguous. V lost 7 bases to trimming and J lost 0 bases, with 16 bases between them. Germline assignment: CDR1 SGHVS and CDR2 FQNEAQ. The CDR3 spans 16 residues. The CDR3 spells CASKEGRPYSNQPQHF. In DNA, the CDR3 is TGTGCCAGCAAGGAAGGGAGACCTTATAGCAATCAGCCCCAGCATTTT.

This clonotype was seen more than once but under ten times. A read error may explain this, as a much larger clone is one base away. The rearrangement uses TRBV27 and TRBJ1-5; D gene ambiguous. Germline V gene lookup returns CDR1 MNHEY and CDR2 SMNVEV (reference sequence). The CDR3 extends over 13 amino acids. CDR3 sequence: CAGSLLGNQPQHF. The CDR3 DNA reads as TGTGCCGGCAGTTTATTGGGGAATCAGCCCCAGCATTTT.

A remark on this clonotype: A read error is possible here, since a much larger clone lies one base away. The chain carries TRBV7-2 and TRBJ2-5; 10 nucleotides align to TRBD2. The CDR3 is made up of 18 amino acids. Germline V CDR1 and CDR2: SGHTA, FQGNSA. V lost 5 bases, J lost 4 bases, and 16 bases stayed unmatched. In nucleotides, the CDR3 is TGTGCCAGCAGCCTCCATTCCCGTCTAGCGGGAGTATCAGAGACCCAGTACTTC. Translation: CASSLHSRLAGVSETQYF.

This clonotype has a count of ten or more. The chain combines TRBV12-3 or TRBV12-4 with TRBJ2-3; D not resolved. The V gene lost 3 bases and the J gene lost 2 bases, with 6 bases spanning the gap. The CDR3 has 13 amino acids. CDR3 loop: CASSLMVTDTQYF. CDR3 nucleotide sequence: TGTGCCAGCAGTTTGATGGTCACAGATACGCAGTATTTT.

This clonotype was seen repeatedly, ten times or more. V and J are TRBV29-1 and TRBJ2-7; D perhaps matches TRBD2 (5 bases). Germline V CDR1 and CDR2: SQVTM, ANQGSEA. Trimming cost V 6 bases and J 0 bases, with 12 bases left between them. CDR3 length: 13 residues. CDR3 residues: CSVEAPHSYEQYF. CDR3 bases: TGCAGCGTGGAGGCCCCACACTCCTACGAGCAGTACTTC.

This clonotype was seen a single time. Since a much larger clone is just one base distant, this may be a read error. This chain joins TRBV28 and TRBJ2-1; D might be TRBD2 (6 bases). The germline gives CDR1 MDHEN, CDR2 SYDVKM. This CDR3 spans 14 amino acids. In DNA form, the CDR3 reads TGTGCCAGCAGTTTGGGACTCCACTACAAGGAGCAGTTCTTC. This translates into CASSLGLHYKEQFF.

This clonotype was recorded at least ten times. The CDR3 loop reads CASSQRRGWGEKLFF. The CDR3 region has the DNA TGCGCCAGCAGCCAAAGGCGTGGCTGGGGTGAAAAACTGTTTTTT. This chain joins TRBV4-3 and TRBJ1-4; D call uncertain. The germline V gene has CDR1 LGHNA and CDR2 YSLEER. The V and J ends lost 2 bases and 7 bases respectively, with 14 bases between them. The CDR3 spans 15 residues.

Comments on this clonotype: This could be a read error, since a much larger clone is one nucleotide away. The V and J genes are TRBV2 and TRBJ1-5, with no clear D. CDR1 is SNHLY and CDR2 is FYNNEI in the germline V gene. V lost 3 bases and J 5 bases, leaving 8 bases between the germline ends. This CDR3 region has 13 residues. CDR3 protein: CASSDFDHQPQHF. For the CDR3, the DNA is TGTGCCAGCAGTGATTTCGACCATCAGCCCCAGCATTTT.

About this clonotype: Being one base from a much bigger clone, this may be a read error. V and J are TRBV7-8 and TRBJ2-1; 8 nucleotides line up with TRBD2. V dropped 1 base and J dropped 8; count of bases not matched to a gene: 7. In germline, CDR1 is SGHVS, CDR2 FQNEAQ. The CDR3 contains 15 residues. CDR3 sequence reads: CASSLGGRTYDEQFF. CDR3 nucleotides: TGTGCCAGCAGCTTAGGCGGGAGGACATACGATGAGCAGTTCTTC.

This clonotype was detected many times. The chain joins TRBV4-2 to TRBJ2-7, with 11 bases identical to TRBD2. Germline V CDR1 and CDR2: LGHNA, YNFKEQ. The CDR3 runs to 16 residues. The junction had 4 bases not matched to a gene; V was cut back by 1 base and J by 2 bases. The CDR3 DNA is TGTGCCAGCAGCCAAGTAACTAGCGGGAGCACCTACGAGCAGTACTTC. Translated: CASSQVTSGSTYEQYF.

This clonotype has a count of ten or more. This rearrangement joins TRBV11-2 to TRBJ2-5; the match to TRBD1 covers 10 bases. Germline loops: CDR1 SGHAT, CDR2 FQNNGV. V gave up 5 bases and J gave up 5 bases; unmatched junction bases: 11. The CDR3 runs 16 residues. The CDR3 nucleotides are TGTGCCAGCAGCATCTCCGGGACAGGGGCTTCGGAGACCCAGTACTTC. The encoded protein is CASSISGTGASETQYF.

With regard to this clonotype: A read error may explain this, as a much larger clone is one base away. The chain couples TRBV9 to TRBJ1-1; D unclear. Germline assignment: CDR1 SGDLS and CDR2 YYNGEE. The CDR3 has 14 residues. CDR3: CACSPTILYTEAFF. The CDR3 nucleotides read TGTGCCTGCAGCCCAACCATTTTATACACTGAAGCTTTCTTT.